This TCR beta chain appears in the sequencing data of a study of CD8+ T cells in alopecia areata. RNA was isolated and reverse transcribed to cDNA, the sequencing template. This table comes from immunoSEQ multiplex PCR, and its TCRdb copy is limited to in-frame clones, with some not included. The profile shows about 98,000 clones, about 45% of them singletons. The TCR originated in a human donor with alopecia areata. The specimen sequenced was CD4+ T cells sorted from blood.

The CDR3 region is CASSFSTGELFF. For the CDR3, the DNA is TGTGCCAGCAGCTTCAGCACCGGGGAGCTGTTTTTT. V is TRBV7-9 and J is TRBJ2-2, with unresolved D. This CDR3 contains 12 residues. V lost 3 bases and J 4 bases, leaving 3 bases between the germline ends. The germline V gene has CDR1 SEHNR and CDR2 FQNEAQ (reference sequence).